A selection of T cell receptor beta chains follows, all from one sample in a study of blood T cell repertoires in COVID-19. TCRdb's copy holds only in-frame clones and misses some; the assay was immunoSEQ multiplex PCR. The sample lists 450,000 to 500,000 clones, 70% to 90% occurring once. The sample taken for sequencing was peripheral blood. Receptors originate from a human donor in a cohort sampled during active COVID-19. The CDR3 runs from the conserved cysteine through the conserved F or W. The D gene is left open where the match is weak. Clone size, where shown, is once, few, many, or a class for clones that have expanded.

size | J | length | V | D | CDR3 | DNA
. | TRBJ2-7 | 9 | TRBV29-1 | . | CRLRGEQYF | TGCAGGCTGAGGGGGGAGCAGTACTTC
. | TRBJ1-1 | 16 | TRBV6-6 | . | CASSYSGLLRDTEAFF | TGTGCCAGCAGTTACTCGGGACTGCTGAGGGACACTGAAGCTTTCTTT
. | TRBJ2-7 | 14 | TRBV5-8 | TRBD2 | CASSLLGGVGEQYF | TGTGCCAGCAGCTTGCTGGGGGGGGTGGGCGAGCAGTACTTC
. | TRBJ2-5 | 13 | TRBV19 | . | CASSRTAQETQYF | TGTGCCAGTAGTAGGACAGCCCAAGAGACCCAGTACTTC
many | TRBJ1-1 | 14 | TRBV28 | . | CASNVPGAYTEAFF | TGTGCCAGCAACGTCCCAGGGGCCTACACTGAAGCTTTCTTT
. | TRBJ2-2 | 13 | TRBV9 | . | CASSVVGRGELFF | TGTGCCAGCAGCGTCGTGGGGAGGGGGGAGCTGTTTTTT
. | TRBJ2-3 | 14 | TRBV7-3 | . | CASSLTSSTDTQYF | TGTGCCAGCAGCTTAACATCCTCCACAGATACGCAGTATTTT
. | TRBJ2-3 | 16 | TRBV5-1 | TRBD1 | CASSDDRAPVADTQYF | TGCGCCAGCAGCGATGACAGGGCCCCTGTCGCAGATACGCAGTATTTT
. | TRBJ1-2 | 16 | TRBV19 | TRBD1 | CASSTQGQISNYGYTF | TGTGCCAGTAGTACCCAGGGACAGATCTCTAACTATGGCTACACCTTC
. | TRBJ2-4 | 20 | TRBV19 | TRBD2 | CASSQGLAGVGSLAKNIQYF | TGTGCCAGTAGTCAAGGACTAGCGGGAGTGGGTTCTTTAGCCAAAAACATTCAGTACTTC
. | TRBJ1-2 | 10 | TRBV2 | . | CASSDGGYTF | TGTGCCAGCAGTGACGGTGGCTACACCTTC